Each of the 24 T cell receptor beta chains below was sequenced from the same sample in a study of identical twins. TCRdb analysed the 5' RACE reads with MiXCR anew, one entry per CDR3 protein. The sample carries approximately 230,000 distinct CDR3 sequences, about 14% recorded once. Sequenced input: memory (CD45RO+) T cells sorted from blood. Receptors originate from a woman under 30 in good health.

This clonotype has ten or more counts. Here the CDR3 reads CASGSGLAGGTHEQYF. The CDR3 DNA sequence: TGTGCCAGCGGTTCCGGACTAGCGGGAGGAACCCACGAGCAGTACTTC. The rearrangement links TRBV27 to TRBJ2-7, with 14 bases aligning to TRBD2. Germline CDR1 MNHEY, CDR2 SMNVEV (reference sequence). The length of the CDR3 is 16 residues. The V and J ends lost 8 bases and 5 bases, in that order; junction bases with no gene match: 11.

This chain joins TRBV7-8 and TRBJ2-6; D ambiguous. Germline CDR1 reads SGHVS; CDR2 reads FQNEAQ. The ends were cut back, 3 bases at V and 4 bases at J, with 19 bases in the middle. The CDR3 extends over 18 amino acids. The DNA of the CDR3 is TGTGCCAGCAGCTTGGCTCGAAAAGGGTTTTCCGGGGCCAACGTCCTGACTTTC. Its protein is CASSLARKGFSGANVLTF. Full variable domain (outside the CDR3, taken from reference TRBV7-8 and TRBJ2-6): GAGVSQSPRYKVAKRGQDVALRCDPISGHVSLFWYQQALGQGPEFLTYFQNEAQLDKSGLPSDRFFAERPEGSVSTLKIQRTQQEDSAVYLCASSLARKGFSGANVLTFGAGSRLTVL.

This chain joins TRBV28 and TRBJ2-3; D not certain. V was pared by 3 bases and J by 8 bases, with 12 bases between. Germline V lookup: CDR1 MDHEN, CDR2 SYDVKM. The CDR3 is 13 residues long. The CDR3 spells CASSFVGRGTQYF. The CDR3, as DNA: TGTGCCAGCAGTTTTGTGGGCCGCGGTACGCAGTATTTT.

The genes are TRBV11-1 and TRBJ2-4; 10 bases fit TRBD1. This CDR3 has 15 residues. The V segment lost 5 bases and the J segment 7 bases; nucleotides outside the gene matches: 8. Germline CDR1 reads SGHAT; CDR2 reads FQDESV (reference sequence). The CDR3 sequence: CASSVAGTGANIQYF. The CDR3 DNA sequence: TGTGCCAGCAGCGTCGCCGGGACAGGGGCGAACATTCAGTACTTC.

Only a few counts were recorded for this clonotype. The chain links TRBV5-1 to TRBJ2-7; the D is unclear. In germline, CDR1 is SGHRS, CDR2 YFSETQ. V lost 3 bases to trimming and J lost 0 bases, with 10 bases between them. CDR3 length equals 14 residues. This chain's CDR3 is CASSSGPPSYEQYF. The DNA of the CDR3 is TGCGCCAGCAGCTCCGGGCCTCCCTCCTACGAGCAGTACTTC.

This clonotype was counted only a few times. V gene TRBV10-3 combines with J gene TRBJ2-2; either TRBD1 or TRBD2 may fit D (5 bases each). The CDR3 extends over 14 amino acids. Germline CDR1 is ENHRY and CDR2 is SYGVKD. Trimming took off 9 bases at V and 4 bases at J, with 15 bases between the two ends. CDR3 sequence (DNA): TGTGCCATAAGAAGGGACGGACGCACCGGGGAGCTGTTTTTT. This encodes CAIRRDGRTGELFF.

V and J are TRBV3-1 and TRBJ2-3, with D unresolved. Trimming pared 3 bases from V and 0 bases from J, leaving 13 bases between. Germline-derived CDR1 and CDR2 are LGHDT and YNNKEL (reference sequence). The CDR3 length is 16 residues. CDR3 nucleotide sequence: TGTGCCAGCAGCCAGGAGAGAACCACTAGCACAGATACGCAGTATTTT. This gives the protein CASSQERTTSTDTQYF.

There are many counts of this clonotype. The chain couples TRBV7-2 to TRBJ2-7, with 10 positions matching TRBD2. V lost 2 bases, J lost 0 bases, and 7 bases stayed unmatched. Germline V gene lookup returns CDR1 SGHTA and CDR2 FQGNSA. This CDR3 contains 17 residues. The CDR3 DNA sequence: TGTGCCAGCAGCTTATCTAGCGGGAGTGGGTCCTCCTACGAGCAGTACTTC. Its translation: CASSLSSGSGSSYEQYF.

V usage is TRBV20-1 and J usage is TRBJ1-5; D remains ambiguous. Germline-derived CDR1 and CDR2 are DFQATT and SNEGSKA (reference sequence). There are 14 residues in the CDR3. V lost 3 bases, J lost 0 bases, and 9 bases lay in between. In DNA, the CDR3 is TGCAGTGCTAGTCGCACGGATAGCAATCAGCCCCAGCATTTT. Encoded protein: CSASRTDSNQPQHF.

Only a few counts were recorded for this clonotype. The rearrangement joins TRBV2 to TRBJ1-5; D is unresolved. The V gene's germline CDR1 is SNHLY and CDR2 FYNNEI. V lost 4 bases to trimming and J lost 3 bases, with 10 bases between them. The CDR3 consists of 14 residues. In nucleotides, the CDR3 is TGTGCCAGCAGTGGGATAGTACTCAATCAGCCCCAGCATTTT. Amino acids: CASSGIVLNQPQHF.

The V and J genes are TRBV27 and TRBJ2-7, with D possibly matching TRBD1 (6 bases). The V gene's germline CDR1 is MNHEY and CDR2 SMNVEV (reference sequence). This CDR3 is 15 amino acids long. Trimming took off 6 bases at V and 5 bases at J, with 20 bases between the two ends. CDR3 DNA: TGTGCCAGCAGCCGCCAGGGGCCGCCTAGGAACGAGCAGTACTTC. Its protein is CASSRQGPPRNEQYF.

CDR3 protein: CSASLGEQKSGELFF. The CDR3 bases are TGCAGTGCTAGTCTCGGAGAACAGAAGAGCGGGGAGCTGTTTTTT. The chain employs TRBV20-1 and TRBJ2-2; the D is unclear. The CDR3 contains 15 residues. The V gene lost 3 bases and the J gene lost 7 bases, with 18 bases spanning the gap. Germline lookup yields CDR1 DFQATT and CDR2 SNEGSKA (reference sequence).

This clonotype was found many times. The V call is TRBV20-1, the J call TRBJ2-1, with 9 positions matching TRBD1. The CDR3 is 12 residues long. Germline V gene sequence: CDR1 DFQATT, CDR2 SNEGSKA (reference sequence). V lost 6 bases, J lost 9 bases, and 6 bases stayed unmatched. Written as DNA, the CDR3 is TGCAGTGCCACACAGGGGGCGACTGAGCAGTTCTTC. Translating it yields CSATQGATEQFF.

This clonotype was detected many times. The J gene is TRBJ2-5, the V gene TRBV12-3 or TRBV12-4, with D tentatively TRBD2 (6 bases). V was trimmed by 3 bases and J by 3 bases, leaving 11 bases between them. The CDR3 is 14 residues long. CDR3: CASSFAREEETQYF. The CDR3 DNA is TGTGCCAGCAGTTTCGCGAGGGAGGAAGAGACCCAGTACTTC.

The chain employs TRBV7-6 and TRBJ1-1; D not certain. CDR3 size: 14 residues. Looked up from germline, CDR1 is SGHVS and CDR2 is FNYEAQ. The ends were cut back, 4 bases at V and 5 bases at J, with 14 bases in the middle. CDR3 sequence: CASSSSQSWTEAFF. The CDR3 DNA reads TGTGCCAGCAGCTCATCGCAGAGTTGGACTGAAGCTTTCTTT.

This clonotype occurred many times. The gene calls are TRBV7-9 and TRBJ1-6; D is perhaps TRBD1 (5 bases). The CDR3 is 15 residues long. Germline V gene lookup returns CDR1 SEHNR and CDR2 FQNEAQ (reference sequence). V was shortened by 2 bases and J by 5 bases, with 10 bases between the two germline ends. CDR3 loop: CASSLSAGDNSPLHF. The CDR3 DNA is TGTGCCAGCAGCTTATCAGCGGGGGATAATTCACCCCTCCACTTT.

The CDR3 bases are TGTGCCAGCAGCTTAAATGGCGGGAGTGGCTACACCTTC. It codes for CASSLNGGSGYTF. The chain carries TRBV11-2 and TRBJ1-2; D remains ambiguous. Deletions cut 2 bases from V and 7 bases from J, with 11 bases between. This CDR3 is 13 amino acids long. CDR1 and CDR2 (germline): SGHAT, FQNNGV.

The CDR3 loop reads CASSLDRAATFF. The CDR3 DNA follows: TGTGCCAGCAGTCTAGACAGGGCGGCGACTTTCTTT. The J gene is TRBJ1-1, the V gene TRBV6-5, with TRBD1 matching over 7 bases. Germline lookup yields CDR1 MNHEY and CDR2 SVGAGI. V dropped 5 bases and J dropped 12; count of bases not matched to a gene: 9. The CDR3 totals 12 residues.

This clonotype was seen more than once but under ten times. The J gene is TRBJ1-2, the V gene TRBV20-1; D is ambiguous. Trimming took 4 bases from V and 4 from J, leaving 13 bases between them. The CDR3 sequence is 13 residues long. Germline V lookup: CDR1 DFQATT, CDR2 SNEGSKA (reference sequence). The CDR3 bases are TGCAGTGCTAAGTCCACGGCTCCCTATGGCTACACCTTC. Translating it yields CSAKSTAPYGYTF.

This clonotype was seen ten or more times. The chain is built from TRBV27 and TRBJ2-7; 11 bases line up with TRBD2. The CDR3 has 16 residues. CDR1 MNHEY and CDR2 SMNVEV come from the germline V gene (reference sequence). After removal of 2 bases from V and 2 bases from J, the junction contained 5 bases not matched to a gene. CDR3 protein: CASSLILAGVAYEQYF. The CDR3 DNA is TGTGCCAGCAGTTTAATACTAGCGGGAGTTGCCTACGAGCAGTACTTC.

The chain combines TRBV5-6 with TRBJ2-7; 8 bases are shared with TRBD1. V was pared by 0 bases and J by 0 bases, with 2 bases of the junction left unmatched. This CDR3 spans 15 amino acids. CDR1 SGHDT and CDR2 YYEEEE come from the germline V gene. DNA of the CDR3: TGTGCCAGCAGCTTGGGGGGACAGGCCTCCTACGAGCAGTACTTC. Residues: CASSLGGQASYEQYF.

This chain links TRBV5-1 with TRBJ1-1; 7 bases are a match to TRBD1. V lost 7 bases and J lost 6; bases outside the gene matches: 9. Germline V gene sequence: CDR1 SGHRS, CDR2 YFSETQ. CDR3 size: 13 residues. The CDR3 reads CASLGQEGAEAFF. The CDR3 nucleotides are TGCGCCAGCTTAGGACAGGAGGGGGCTGAAGCTTTCTTT.

The rearrangement uses TRBV6-2 or TRBV6-3 and TRBJ1-5; D call uncertain. V gave up 6 bases and J gave up 3 bases, with 12 bases separating them. The CDR3 runs 14 residues. Per the germline V gene, CDR1 is MNHEY and CDR2 is SVGEGT. The CDR3 is CASRDVGDNQPQHF. As DNA, the CDR3 is TGTGCCAGCAGGGACGTAGGAGACAATCAGCCCCAGCATTTT.

This clonotype was found a few times. The chain employs TRBV7-6 and TRBJ1-1; D not resolved. This CDR3 contains 15 residues. Trimming left V 5 bases short and J 1 base short, with 14 bases between. Germline-derived CDR1 and CDR2 are SGHVS and FNYEAQ. The CDR3 DNA sequence: TGTGCCAGCAGCCTAAACAGAGGGTCGAACACTGAAGCTTTCTTT. Protein: CASSLNRGSNTEAFF.